The rows below give T cell receptor beta chains drawn from one sample of a study of beta chain features in type 1 diabetes. Assay used: immunoSEQ multiplex PCR; TCRdb lists only in-frame clones, some missing. Of 620,000 or so clones in the sample, 15% were seen once. Sequencing used naive CD4+ T cells from blood. These receptors originate from a man between 18 and 29 years old in good health. Each CDR3 is given with its conserved first and last residue. D genes are given only for firm matches. Expanded clones get a size class; other rows say once, few or many, or leave the size out.

D gene: .; V gene: TRBV15; clone size: .; J gene: TRBJ2-1; CDR3 DNA: TGTGCCACCAGCAAAAGGGAAGGTGAGCAGTTCTTC; CDR3 protein: CATSKREGEQFF
D gene: .; V gene: TRBV29-1; clone size: .; J gene: TRBJ1-3; CDR3 DNA: TGCAGCGTTTACCTACGCCTCACAGGGCCTCTCTCTGGAAACACCATATATTTT; CDR3 protein: CSVYLRLTGPLSGNTIYF
D gene: .; V gene: TRBV29-1; clone size: few; J gene: TRBJ2-5; CDR3 DNA: TGCAGCGCTGAGACCGCCCCAGAGACCCAGTACTTC; CDR3 protein: CSAETAPETQYF
D gene: TRBD1; V gene: TRBV5-4; clone size: .; J gene: TRBJ1-3; CDR3 DNA: TGTGCCAGCAGCTCCACCGGGACAGGGGGCCGAAACACCATATATTTT; CDR3 protein: CASSSTGTGGRNTIYF
D gene: .; V gene: TRBV18; clone size: few; J gene: TRBJ2-1; CDR3 DNA: TGTGCCAGCCTGCTAGAACTGACGTCCTACAATGAGCAGTTCTTC; CDR3 protein: CASLLELTSYNEQFF
D gene: TRBD2; V gene: TRBV11-3; clone size: .; J gene: TRBJ2-3; CDR3 DNA: TGTGCCAGCAGCTCGGGGGGTACGCAGTATTTT; CDR3 protein: CASSSGGTQYF
D gene: .; V gene: TRBV6-1; clone size: .; J gene: TRBJ2-2; CDR3 DNA: TGTGCCAGCAGTGTTAGGACAACGGCCGGGGAGCTGTTTTTT; CDR3 protein: CASSVRTTAGELFF
D gene: TRBD1; V gene: TRBV6-6; clone size: few; J gene: TRBJ2-5; CDR3 DNA: TGTGCCAGCAGGAAAGGACAGGAAGAGACCCAGTACTTC; CDR3 protein: CASRKGQEETQYF
D gene: TRBD1; V gene: TRBV5-1; clone size: few; J gene: TRBJ1-6; CDR3 DNA: TGCGCCAGCAGCCCGGGACAGCCCGGATCACCCCTCCACTTT; CDR3 protein: CASSPGQPGSPLHF
D gene: .; V gene: TRBV27; clone size: .; J gene: TRBJ2-7; CDR3 DNA: TGTGCCAGCAGTTCTAGGCAGTTCTACGAGCAGTACTTC; CDR3 protein: CASSSRQFYEQYF
D gene: .; V gene: TRBV2; clone size: .; J gene: TRBJ1-1; CDR3 DNA: TGTGCCAGCAGTGCAAAAGGGGCCTTGAACACTGAAGCTTTCTTT; CDR3 protein: CASSAKGALNTEAFF
D gene: TRBD1; V gene: TRBV4-3; clone size: .; J gene: TRBJ1-2; CDR3 DNA: TGCGCCAGCAGCCAAGTAGGGGCAGGGGGTGGCTATGGCTACACCTTC; CDR3 protein: CASSQVGAGGGYGYTF
D gene: TRBD1; V gene: TRBV7-8; clone size: .; J gene: TRBJ2-5; CDR3 DNA: TGTGCCAGCACGCTGGACAGGGTCAGTCGAGAGACCCAGTACTTC; CDR3 protein: CASTLDRVSRETQYF
D gene: .; V gene: TRBV18; clone size: few; J gene: TRBJ2-6; CDR3 DNA: TGTGCCAGCTCACCGTACGTGGGGGCCGGGGCCAACGTCCTGACTTTC; CDR3 protein: CASSPYVGAGANVLTF
D gene: TRBD1; V gene: TRBV7-2; clone size: few; J gene: TRBJ2-5; CDR3 DNA: TGTGCCAGCAGCCCTCCCCGGGACAGGGCAGGGCAGTACTTC; CDR3 protein: CASSPPRDRAGQYF
D gene: TRBD1; V gene: TRBV5-1; clone size: .; J gene: TRBJ2-1; CDR3 DNA: TGCGCCAGCAGCTTGTTGGGGACAGGATACAATGAGCAGTTCTTC; CDR3 protein: CASSLLGTGYNEQFF
D gene: TRBD1; V gene: TRBV7-2; clone size: .; J gene: TRBJ2-5; CDR3 DNA: TGTGCCAGCAGCTTATTCGGACAGGGCATCCCCCAAGAGACCCAGTACTTC; CDR3 protein: CASSLFGQGIPQETQYF
D gene: .; V gene: TRBV2; clone size: few; J gene: TRBJ2-1; CDR3 DNA: TGTGCCAGCAGTGAATACAATGAGCAGTTCTTC; CDR3 protein: CASSEYNEQFF
D gene: TRBD1; V gene: TRBV29-1; clone size: .; J gene: TRBJ1-2; CDR3 DNA: TGCAGCGTTGAAGATTCTAAGTTTCGGATCCGGGACAGTCGTGGCTACACCTTC; CDR3 protein: CSVEDSKFRIRDSRGYTF
D gene: .; V gene: TRBV7-9; clone size: few; J gene: TRBJ2-6; CDR3 DNA: TGTGCCAGCAGCTCCGGGAGCTCTGGGGCCAACGTCCTGACTTTC; CDR3 protein: CASSSGSSGANVLTF
D gene: .; V gene: TRBV27; clone size: .; J gene: TRBJ2-7; CDR3 DNA: TGTGCCAGCAGCCCTTCGCGCTACTTGGAGCAGTACTTC; CDR3 protein: CASSPSRYLEQYF
D gene: TRBD1; V gene: TRBV5-4; clone size: few; J gene: TRBJ1-2; CDR3 DNA: TGTGCCAGCAGCACTACAGGGGGCTCGGGAGGCTACACCTTC; CDR3 protein: CASSTTGGSGGYTF
D gene: .; V gene: TRBV27; clone size: few; J gene: TRBJ2-3; CDR3 DNA: TGTGCCAGCAGATACCGGACGGCTAGCACAGATACGCAGTATTTT; CDR3 protein: CASRYRTASTDTQYF
D gene: .; V gene: TRBV19; clone size: .; J gene: TRBJ2-2; CDR3 DNA: TGTGCCAGTAGTCGTACAGCGAACACCGGGGAGCTGTTTTTT; CDR3 protein: CASSRTANTGELFF
D gene: .; V gene: TRBV27; clone size: few; J gene: TRBJ1-5; CDR3 DNA: TGTGCCAGCAGTTTGAGTAGGAGCAATCAGCCCCAGCATTTT; CDR3 protein: CASSLSRSNQPQHF
D gene: .; V gene: TRBV6-5; clone size: .; J gene: TRBJ2-6; CDR3 DNA: TGTGCCAGCAGTTACGAGAGCTCTGGGGCCAACGTCCTGACTTTC; CDR3 protein: CASSYESSGANVLTF
D gene: TRBD1; V gene: TRBV7-9; clone size: .; J gene: TRBJ1-1; CDR3 DNA: TGTGCCAGCAGCCCCCGCCGGGACAGGAACACTGAAGCTTTCTTT; CDR3 protein: CASSPRRDRNTEAFF
D gene: .; V gene: TRBV9; clone size: .; J gene: TRBJ1-2; CDR3 DNA: TGTGCCAGCAGCCAACAGGGCCTAAAAGGCTACACCTTC; CDR3 protein: CASSQQGLKGYTF
D gene: TRBD1; V gene: TRBV10-3; clone size: few; J gene: TRBJ1-2; CDR3 DNA: TGTGCCATCAGTCCGACAGGGACAGACTATGGCTACACCTTC; CDR3 protein: CAISPTGTDYGYTF
D gene: TRBD2; V gene: TRBV11-3; clone size: .; J gene: TRBJ2-1; CDR3 DNA: TGTGCCAGCAGCTCCTCCGGGACTAGCGGGAGCTATGAGCAGTTCTTC; CDR3 protein: CASSSSGTSGSYEQFF
D gene: .; V gene: TRBV2; clone size: .; J gene: TRBJ1-5; CDR3 DNA: TGTGCCAGCAGTGAATGGGGAGCAGGGCGGAGGTTCGGCAATCAGCCCCAGCATTTT; CDR3 protein: CASSEWGAGRRFGNQPQHF
D gene: .; V gene: TRBV7-3; clone size: .; J gene: TRBJ2-2; CDR3 DNA: TGTGCCAGCAGCTTAATCGTCCTAGCGCCCGGGGAGCTGTTTTTT; CDR3 protein: CASSLIVLAPGELFF
D gene: .; V gene: TRBV7-2; clone size: .; J gene: TRBJ2-5; CDR3 DNA: TGTGCCAGCAGCTCCCGTCACAGCGGGCAAGAGACCCAGTACTTC; CDR3 protein: CASSSRHSGQETQYF
D gene: TRBD2; V gene: TRBV2; clone size: .; J gene: TRBJ2-3; CDR3 DNA: TGTGCCAGCAGATCCCTTAGCGGGAGAGGCACAGATACGCAGTATTTT; CDR3 protein: CASRSLSGRGTDTQYF
D gene: .; V gene: TRBV7-2; clone size: few; J gene: TRBJ2-2; CDR3 DNA: TGTGCCAGCAAGGCTTACACCGGGGAGCTGTTTTTT; CDR3 protein: CASKAYTGELFF
D gene: TRBD2; V gene: TRBV10-3; clone size: .; J gene: TRBJ2-5; CDR3 DNA: TGTGCCATCAGTCAAGCGGGAGGGCCGGGCGAGACCCAGTACTTC; CDR3 protein: CAISQAGGPGETQYF
D gene: .; V gene: TRBV7-2; clone size: .; J gene: TRBJ1-2; CDR3 DNA: TGTGCCAGCAGCTATTTTAACTATGGCTACACCTTC; CDR3 protein: CASSYFNYGYTF
D gene: TRBD2; V gene: TRBV4-3; clone size: .; J gene: TRBJ2-5; CDR3 DNA: TGCGCCAGCAGCCGACTAGCGGGGACCCAGTATGCCCAGTACTTC; CDR3 protein: CASSRLAGTQYAQYF
D gene: .; V gene: TRBV19; clone size: .; J gene: TRBJ1-2; CDR3 DNA: TGTGCCAGTAGCAGAACCCGGACAGCCGTCAACTATGGCTACACCTTC; CDR3 protein: CASSRTRTAVNYGYTF
D gene: .; V gene: TRBV6-5; clone size: few; J gene: TRBJ2-1; CDR3 DNA: TGTGCCAGCAGTACCCTGGGGGGCTACAATGAGCAGTTCTTC; CDR3 protein: CASSTLGGYNEQFF
D gene: .; V gene: TRBV28; clone size: few; J gene: TRBJ1-6; CDR3 DNA: TGTGCCAGCAGTTTAAGGCTTAATAATTCACCCCTCCACTTT; CDR3 protein: CASSLRLNNSPLHF
D gene: .; V gene: TRBV2; clone size: few; J gene: TRBJ2-2; CDR3 DNA: TGTGCCAGCAGTGAAATGAGGCAGGTTTCCGGGGAGCTGTTTTTT; CDR3 protein: CASSEMRQVSGELFF
D gene: .; V gene: TRBV29-1; clone size: few; J gene: TRBJ1-1; CDR3 DNA: TGCAGCGTTGAAAGGAGGGTGGTGAACACTGAAGCTTTCTTT; CDR3 protein: CSVERRVVNTEAFF
D gene: .; V gene: TRBV28; clone size: few; J gene: TRBJ2-4; CDR3 DNA: TGTGCCAGCATGCTTTTAGCCAAAAACATTCAGTACTTC; CDR3 protein: CASMLLAKNIQYF
D gene: .; V gene: TRBV29-1; clone size: .; J gene: TRBJ1-1; CDR3 DNA: TGCAGCGTTGGACCATGGGGCGCTTCTGAAGCTTTCTTT; CDR3 protein: CSVGPWGASEAFF
D gene: .; V gene: TRBV27; clone size: few; J gene: TRBJ1-6; CDR3 DNA: TGTGCCAGCACTCTAAGGGGGGGACATTCACCCCTCCACTTT; CDR3 protein: CASTLRGGHSPLHF
D gene: TRBD1; V gene: TRBV11-2; clone size: once; J gene: TRBJ2-3; CDR3 DNA: TGTGCCAGCAGCTTAGGGCGGACAGGGCGGACAGATACGCAGTATTTT; CDR3 protein: CASSLGRTGRTDTQYF
D gene: .; V gene: TRBV6-5; clone size: .; J gene: TRBJ1-3; CDR3 DNA: TGTGCCAGCAGATCCGCCCTCCTGGGAGGAAACACCATATATTTT; CDR3 protein: CASRSALLGGNTIYF
D gene: .; V gene: TRBV2; clone size: few; J gene: TRBJ1-4; CDR3 DNA: TGTGCCAGCAGTAGGGACCGTGGTGCTAATGAAAAACTGTTTTTT; CDR3 protein: CASSRDRGANEKLFF
D gene: .; V gene: TRBV7-2; clone size: .; J gene: TRBJ2-5; CDR3 DNA: TGTGCCAGCAGCCTACAGGGGAGGGAGACCCAGTACTTC; CDR3 protein: CASSLQGRETQYF
D gene: .; V gene: TRBV27; clone size: .; J gene: TRBJ2-2; CDR3 DNA: TGTGCCAGCAGTTTCCGGGACCTCGGGGCCGGGGAGCTGTTTTTT; CDR3 protein: CASSFRDLGAGELFF
D gene: TRBD2; V gene: TRBV6-6; clone size: .; J gene: TRBJ2-1; CDR3 DNA: TGTGCCAGCAGCACGGGAGGGTTCTACAATGAGCAGTTCTTC; CDR3 protein: CASSTGGFYNEQFF
D gene: TRBD2; V gene: TRBV7-9; clone size: few; J gene: TRBJ2-3; CDR3 DNA: TGTGCCAGCAGCTTCCCCCTAGCGGGAGTGACTTCGACAGATACGCAGTATTTT; CDR3 protein: CASSFPLAGVTSTDTQYF
D gene: TRBD1; V gene: TRBV6-6; clone size: .; J gene: TRBJ2-6; CDR3 DNA: TGTGCCAGCAGTTACCTGACAGGGGTAAGGGCCAACGTCCTGACTTTC; CDR3 protein: CASSYLTGVRANVLTF